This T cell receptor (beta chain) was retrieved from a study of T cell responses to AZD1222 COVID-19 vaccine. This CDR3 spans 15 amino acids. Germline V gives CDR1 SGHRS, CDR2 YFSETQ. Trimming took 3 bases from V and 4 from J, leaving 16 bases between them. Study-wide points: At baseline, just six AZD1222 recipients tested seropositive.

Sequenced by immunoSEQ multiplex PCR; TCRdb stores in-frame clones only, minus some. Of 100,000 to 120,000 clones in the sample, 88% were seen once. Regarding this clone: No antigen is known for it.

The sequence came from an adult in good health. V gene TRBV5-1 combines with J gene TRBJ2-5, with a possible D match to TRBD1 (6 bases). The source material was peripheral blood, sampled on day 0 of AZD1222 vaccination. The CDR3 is CASSSDSWGRETQYF. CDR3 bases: TGCGCCAGCAGCTCCGACTCATGGGGGCGAGAGACCCAGTACTTC. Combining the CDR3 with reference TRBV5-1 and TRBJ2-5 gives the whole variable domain KAGVTQTPRYLIKTRGQQVTLSCSPISGHRSVSWYQQTPGQGLQFLFEYFSETQRNKGNFPGRFSGRQFSNSRSEMNVSTLELGDSALYLCASSSDSWGRETQYFGPGTRLLVL.